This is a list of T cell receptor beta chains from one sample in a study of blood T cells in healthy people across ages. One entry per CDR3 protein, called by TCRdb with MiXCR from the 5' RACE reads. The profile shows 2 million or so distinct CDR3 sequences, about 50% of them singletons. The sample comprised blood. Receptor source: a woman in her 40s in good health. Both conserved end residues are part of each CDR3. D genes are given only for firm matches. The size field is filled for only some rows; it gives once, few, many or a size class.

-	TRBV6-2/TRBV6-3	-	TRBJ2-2	CASNQIGGTGELFF	TGTGCCAGCAACCAAATCGGTGGAACCGGGGAGCTGTTTTTT
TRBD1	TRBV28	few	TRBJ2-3	CASSAMGTQGAFGTDTQYF	TGTGCCAGCAGTGCCATGGGGACCCAGGGGGCTTTCGGCACAGATACGCAGTATTTT
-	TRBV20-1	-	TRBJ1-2	CSAKKAGGNYGYTF	TGCAGTGCTAAAAAAGCGGGTGGTAACTATGGCTACACCTTC
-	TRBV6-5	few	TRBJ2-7	CASSYSITGGDEQYF	TGTGCCAGCAGTTACTCAATAACGGGTGGCGACGAGCAGTACTTC
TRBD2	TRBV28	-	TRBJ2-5	CASRGTSGGAKTQYF	TGTGCCAGCAGAGGGACTAGCGGGGGGGCAAAGACCCAGTACTTC
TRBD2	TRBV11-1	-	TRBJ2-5	CASFGGTETQYF	TGTGCCAGCTTCGGGGGGACAGAGACCCAGTACTTC
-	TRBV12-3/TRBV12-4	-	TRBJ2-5	CASSAAGAVWETQYF	TGTGCCAGCAGTGCCGCCGGGGCTGTGTGGGAGACCCAGTACTTC
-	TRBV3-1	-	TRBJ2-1	CASSQEIRRMNNEQFF	TGTGCCAGCAGCCAAGAAATCCGGAGGATGAACAATGAGCAGTTCTTC
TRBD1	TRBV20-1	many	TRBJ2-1	CSASGTVGHNEQFF	TGCAGTGCTAGTGGGACAGTGGGACACAATGAGCAGTTCTTC
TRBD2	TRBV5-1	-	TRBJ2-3	CASSLSTSGGAAHTDTQYF	TGCGCCAGCAGCTTGTCTACTAGCGGGGGGGCCGCACACACAGATACGCAGTATTTT
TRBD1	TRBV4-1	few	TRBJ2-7	CASSLTSDRTYEQYF	TGCGCCAGCAGCCTCACCTCGGACAGGACCTACGAGCAGTACTTC
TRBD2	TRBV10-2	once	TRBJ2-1	CASRFLAGGYNEQFF	TGCGCCAGCAGGTTCTTAGCGGGGGGGTACAATGAGCAGTTCTTC
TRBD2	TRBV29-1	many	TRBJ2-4	CSVVRGGLQYF	TGCAGCGTTGTACGGGGGGGCCTTCAGTACTTC